These 25 T cell receptor beta chains came from one sample sequenced in a study of cytomegalovirus exposure and HLA in healthy donors. It was with 60 Vbeta and 13 Jbeta primers that the PCR ran. Sequenced by immunoSEQ multiplex PCR; TCRdb stores in-frame clones only, minus some. In the table there are about 110,000 clones, approximately 82% of which are singletons. The source material was PBMCs. The receptors shown here come from a man aged 30 to 45 in good health and CMV-seropositive.

The J gene is TRBJ2-1, the V gene TRBV7-2, with TRBD2 matching over 11 bases. Looked up from germline, CDR1 is SGHTA and CDR2 is FQGNSA. The J segment lost 12 bases and the V segment lost 0 bases, leaving 7 bases of the junction unmatched. The CDR3 spans 15 residues. CDR3 amino acids: CASSLASGGAARQFF. CDR3 coding DNA: TGTGCCAGCAGCTTAGCTAGCGGGGGGGCGGCGAGGCAGTTCTTC.

The chain employs TRBV6-5 and TRBJ1-1, with a weak D call TRBD1 (6 bases). The V gene lost 4 bases and the J gene lost 8 bases, with 20 bases spanning the gap. The germline CDR1 and CDR2 sequences are MNHEY and SVGAGI. The CDR3 contains 15 residues. DNA of the CDR3: TGTGCCAGCAGTTCCCCAGCAGGGGATGGACCCGAAGCTTTCTTT. Its translation: CASSSPAGDGPEAFF.

The chain couples TRBV28 to TRBJ2-1; no clear D gene. V was trimmed by 2 bases and J by 0 bases, leaving 8 bases between them. CDR3 size: 15 residues. CDR1 and CDR2 from the germline V gene are MDHEN and SYDVKM. The CDR3 DNA sequence: TGTGCCAGCAGTTTACAGGCAGTCTCCTACAATGAGCAGTTCTTC. Its translation is CASSLQAVSYNEQFF.

J is TRBJ2-5 and V is TRBV6-6, with 14 nucleotides matching TRBD2. Germline CDR1 and CDR2: MNHNY and SVGAGI (reference sequence). This CDR3 is 16 amino acids long. J lost 7 bases, V lost 0 bases, and 4 bases had no gene match. CDR3: CASSYSRTSGGWTQYF. The DNA of the CDR3 is TGTGCCAGCAGTTACTCGAGGACTAGCGGGGGGTGGACCCAGTACTTC.

The CDR3 DNA reads TGTGCCAGCAGCCCCCAAGGTAGCAGATACGCCGGGGAGCTGTTTTTT. The encoded protein is CASSPQGSRYAGELFF. The chain joins TRBV7-7 to TRBJ2-2; D is unclear. The germline V gene has CDR1 SSHAT and CDR2 FNYEAQ (reference sequence). V was cut by 5 bases and J by 6 bases, with 19 bases left in between. CDR3 length: 16 residues.

The rearrangement joins TRBV6-5 to TRBJ2-2; no definite D call. The CDR3 is made up of 11 amino acids. Germline lookup yields CDR1 MNHEY and CDR2 SVGAGI. V lost 5 bases, J lost 8 bases, and 6 bases lay in between. The CDR3: CASSLRGELFF. CDR3 coding DNA: TGTGCCAGCAGTCTGAGAGGGGAGCTGTTTTTT.

DNA of the CDR3: TGTGCCAGCAGTTTATTACGGCAGAGGGGGATTGAAAAACTGTTTTTT. It is translated as CASSLLRQRGIEKLFF. This chain uses TRBV27 with TRBJ1-4, with D perhaps TRBD1 (6 bases). CDR3 size: 16 residues. Looked up from germline, CDR1 is MNHEY and CDR2 is SMNVEV (reference sequence). Trimming took off 1 base at V and 7 bases at J, with 16 bases between the two ends.

The CDR3 sequence is CASSPSGQTPLNYGYTF. CDR3 DNA: TGCGCCAGCAGCCCCTCGGGACAGACTCCGCTCAACTATGGCTACACCTTC. The rearrangement uses TRBV5-1 and TRBJ1-2; 7 bases agree with TRBD1. The V and J ends lost 4 bases and 2 bases, in that order; junction bases with no gene match: 14. Germline CDR1 reads SGHRS; CDR2 reads YFSETQ. The CDR3 is 17 residues long.

This chain joins TRBV28 and TRBJ2-3; D is unresolved. Germline loops: CDR1 MDHEN, CDR2 SYDVKM. The germline V and J ends were trimmed by 3 bases and 6 bases, with 13 bases remaining between them. The CDR3 is 14 amino acids. The CDR3 loop reads CASSLHEPGDTQYF. In DNA, the CDR3 is TGTGCCAGCAGTTTGCACGAGCCCGGGGATACGCAGTATTTT. Variable domain in full (rest from reference TRBV28 and TRBJ2-3): DVKVTQSSRYLVKRTGEKVFLECVQDMDHENMFWYRQDPGLGLRLIYFSYDVKMKEKGDIPEGYSVSREKKERFSLILESASTNQTSMYLCASSLHEPGDTQYFGPGTRLTVL.

V usage is TRBV5-6 and J usage is TRBJ2-5; 7 bases are a match to TRBD1. Germline V gives CDR1 SGHDT, CDR2 YYEEEE. The CDR3 sequence is 15 residues long. After removal of 4 bases from V and 5 bases from J, the junction contained 11 bases not matched to a gene. CDR3 in DNA: TGTGCCAGCAGCCGGACAGGACTGGGTTGGGAGACCCAGTACTTC. Its translation is CASSRTGLGWETQYF. Variable domain in full (rest from reference TRBV5-6 and TRBJ2-5): DAGVTQSPTHLIKTRGQQVTLRCSPKSGHDTVSWYQQALGQGPQFIFQYYEEEERQRGNFPDRFSGHQFPNYSSELNVNALLLGDSALYLCASSRTGLGWETQYFGPGTRLLVL.

The V gene is TRBV7-2, the J gene TRBJ2-5; 10 nucleotides agree with TRBD1. With V trimmed by 1 base and J by 1 base, 0 bases remained unmatched. Germline V gene lookup returns CDR1 SGHTA and CDR2 FQGNSA. The CDR3 covers 15 residues. DNA of the CDR3: TGTGCCAGCAGCTTAGGGGACAGGGGCCAAGAGACCCAGTACTTC. Amino acids: CASSLGDRGQETQYF.

J is TRBJ2-1 and V is TRBV15; maybe TRBD2 (6 bases). The CDR3 loop spans 15 amino acids. Trimming took off 0 bases at V and 7 bases at J, with 13 bases between the two ends. CDR1 is LNHNV, CDR2 YYDKDF, per germline (reference sequence). CDR3 sequence reads: CATSRDSPGLNEQFF. CDR3 coding DNA: TGTGCCACCAGCAGAGATAGCCCGGGACTGAATGAGCAGTTCTTC.

This rearrangement joins TRBV7-8 to TRBJ1-5, with D possibly being TRBD1 (5 bases). CDR3 size: 15 residues. V lost 1 base, J lost 7 bases, and 14 bases lay in between. From germline, CDR1 is SGHVS and CDR2 FQNEAQ. Written as DNA, the CDR3 is TGTGCCAGCAGCTTAGGCAGGAACGCAGGGCAGCCCCAGCATTTT. As protein: CASSLGRNAGQPQHF.

This chain connects TRBV7-3 to TRBJ2-2; D not certain. There are 17 residues in the CDR3. CDR1 SGHTA and CDR2 FQGTGA come from the germline V gene. The V end lost 4 bases, the J end lost 1 base, and 16 bases lay between the germline ends. CDR3 DNA: TGTGCCAGCAGCTCTAGTGACCTCCTATGGAACACCGGGGAGCTGTTTTTT. It translates to CASSSSDLLWNTGELFF.

This chain joins TRBV5-1 and TRBJ2-1, with 14 bases fitting TRBD2. This CDR3 region has 18 residues. V was pared by 3 bases and J by 0 bases, with 5 bases of the junction left unmatched. Germline CDR1 is SGHRS and CDR2 is YFSETQ. CDR3 nucleotide sequence: TGCGCCAGCAGCTCGGGACTAGCGGGGGCAAGCTCCTACAATGAGCAGTTCTTC. It is translated as CASSSGLAGASSYNEQFF.

The V gene is TRBV7-9, the J gene TRBJ1-5; TRBD1 might be the D (6 bases). The germline V gene encodes CDR1 SEHNR and CDR2 FQNEAQ (reference sequence). The CDR3 extends over 15 amino acids. V lost 1 base to trimming and J lost 4 bases, with 11 bases between them. CDR3 sequence (DNA): TGTGCCAGCAGCTTAGGGGGTCAGGGGAATCAGCCCCAGCATTTT. This gives the protein CASSLGGQGNQPQHF.

The chain is built from TRBV4-1 and TRBJ2-2; D might be TRBD2 (6 bases). Trimming left V 0 bases short and J 1 base short, with 15 bases between. Germline V CDR1 and CDR2: MGHRA, YSYEKL. This CDR3 comprises 18 residues. CDR3 sequence (DNA): TGCGCCAGCAGCCAAGAAGGAGGGTACGGCAGGAACACCGGGGAGCTGTTTTTT. It is translated as CASSQEGGYGRNTGELFF.

The chain employs TRBV7-7 and TRBJ2-5, with D possibly TRBD1 on 6 matching bases. The assigned J gene may be wrong: the sequence end matches TRBJ2-7 better. The CDR3 has 13 amino acids. Germline-derived CDR1 and CDR2 are SSHAT and FNYEAQ (reference sequence). CDR3 nucleotides: TGTGCCAGCAGCCCCGGACAGTTCTACGAGCAGTACTTC. This gives the protein CASSPGQFYEQYF.

The chain employs TRBV2 and TRBJ2-1; TRBD2 aligns across 12 bases. The germline gives CDR1 SNHLY, CDR2 FYNNEI. Losses at the gene ends were 8 bases for V and 7 bases for J; bases not matched to a gene: 9. The CDR3 loop spans 15 amino acids. The CDR3 DNA follows: TGTGCCAGCTGGGCTAGCGGGGGGGCCGGTAATGAGCAGTTCTTC. This sequence encodes CASWASGGAGNEQFF. The full variable domain, rest sourced from reference TRBV2 and TRBJ2-1, is EPEVTQTPSHQVTQMGQEVILRCVPISNHLYFYWYRQILGQKVEFLVSFYNNEISEKSEIFDDQFSVERPDGSNFTLKIRSTKLEDSAMYFCASWASGGAGNEQFFGPGTRLTVL.

J is TRBJ1-2 and V is TRBV6-6; no clear D gene. Trimming shortened V by 2 bases and J by 8 bases, and 15 bases separated the two germline ends. The CDR3 totals 14 residues. CDR1 and CDR2 (germline): MNHNY, SVGAGI (reference sequence). The chain's CDR3 is CASSYAQPRGGYTF. In nucleotides, the CDR3 is TGTGCCAGCAGTTACGCCCAGCCCAGAGGAGGCTACACCTTC.

The genes are TRBV18 and TRBJ2-6; 12 bases agree with TRBD1. V was pared by 3 bases and J by 1 base, with 4 bases of the junction left unmatched. This CDR3 region has 18 residues. The germline CDR1 and CDR2 sequences are KGHSH and LQKENI. The chain's CDR3 is CASSPPGQGASGANVLTF. For the CDR3, the DNA is TGTGCCAGCTCACCCCCGGGACAGGGGGCTTCTGGGGCCAACGTCCTGACTTTC.

V and J are TRBV6-6 and TRBJ2-5; D not certain. V was shortened by 6 bases and J by 2 bases, with 4 bases between the two germline ends. This CDR3 has 11 residues. Germline CDR1 MNHNY, CDR2 SVGAGI (reference sequence). CDR3 sequence (DNA): TGTGCCAGCAGGCTACAAGAGACCCAGTACTTC. Translated, it gives CASRLQETQYF.

The chain carries TRBV7-9 and TRBJ2-5, with TRBD1 as a possible D gene (6 bases). The V end lost 2 bases, the J end lost 2 bases, and 12 bases lay between the germline ends. This CDR3 spans 15 amino acids. Germline V CDR1 and CDR2: SEHNR, FQNEAQ (reference sequence). The CDR3 coding sequence is TGTGCCAGCAGCTTATTGAGGACAGCTCAAGAGACCCAGTACTTC. Translating gives CASSLLRTAQETQYF.

The chain has TRBV6-1 and TRBJ1-2; D is possibly TRBD1 (6 bases). Trimming took 6 bases from V and 6 from J, leaving 14 bases between them. There are 13 residues in the CDR3. CDR1 and CDR2 (germline): MNHNS, SASEGT. CDR3 region: CASRAQGPHGYTF. The CDR3 nucleotides read TGTGCCAGCAGGGCACAGGGTCCCCATGGCTACACCTTC.

The rearrangement joins TRBV19 to TRBJ1-2, with D uncertain. CDR3 length equals 12 residues. Germline V lookup: CDR1 LNHDA, CDR2 SQIVND (reference sequence). The ends were cut back, 2 bases at V and 3 bases at J, with 4 bases in the middle. CDR3 nucleotide sequence: TGTGCCAGTAGTATAACAGACTATGGCTACACCTTC. Translated, it gives CASSITDYGYTF.